This T cell receptor beta chain comes out of a study of cytomegalovirus exposure and HLA in healthy donors. The V gene end was trimmed by 1 base and the J gene end by 6 bases; junction bases not matched to a gene: 4. The V gene's germline CDR1 is SEHNR and CDR2 FQNEAQ (reference sequence). This CDR3 has 16 residues. With 60 Vbeta and 13 Jbeta primers, the PCR was carried out. The assay was immunoSEQ multiplex PCR, and TCRdb's table has in-frame clones only and misses some. Counted here are around 300,000 clones, roughly four fifths occurring once; the ten biggest clones make up about 2%. The rearrangement links TRBV7-9 to TRBJ2-7, with 15 positions matching TRBD2. The TCR sequence derives from a woman between 40 and 50 years old in good health and CMV-seropositive. The specimen was PBMCs. The CDR3 sequence is CASSLGGLAGGGEQYF. The CDR3 DNA reads as TGTGCCAGCAGCTTAGGGGGACTAGCGGGAGGCGGCGAGCAGTACTTC.